This T cell receptor (beta chain) was documented in a study of blood T cell repertoires in COVID-19. At the level of the study: COVID-19 samples from acute and convalescent phases originated in the United States, Italy and Spain. PBMCs, B-cell-depleted T cells, or T cells were the source of the cDNA or gDNA that made up the material.

Per the study methods: Cell counts per sample came from amplifying reference gene primers. Method: immunoSEQ multiplex PCR; TCRdb's copy keeps in-frame clones and lacks some. V and J calls and clone size are copied from that table; D and trimming were computed from the DNA. The profile covers about 60,000 clones, with 65% to 90% appearing a single time and around 20% taken by the ten largest. Sequences were obtained from peripheral blood. This receptor was obtained from a human donor in a cohort sampled during active COVID-19.

In nucleotides, the CDR3 is TGTGCCAGCAGTTTAATGGAGGGACCCTACGAGCAGTACTTC. As protein: CASSLMEGPYEQYF. V and J are TRBV27 and TRBJ2-7; D might be TRBD2 (6 bases). CDR1 MNHEY and CDR2 SMNVEV come from the germline V gene (reference sequence). V was cut by 2 bases and J by 2 bases, with 10 bases left in between. This CDR3 is built from 14 residues.